The entry below gives a single T cell receptor beta chain sequence along with its context. TCRdb passed the 5' RACE reads through MiXCR, listing each CDR3 protein once. Here the sample spans 600,000 to 700,000 distinct CDR3 sequences, 21% being singletons. The data stem from a study of identical twins. The same specimen was also included in a second study, on T cells expressing NK-cell markers.

Sequencing was carried out using PBMCs. This clonotype originated in a woman younger than 30 in good health.

The CDR3 loop reads CASSGRGQTQYF. CDR3 DNA sequence: TGTGCCAGCAGCGGACGGGGGCAGACCCAGTACTTC. The V and J genes are TRBV7-9 and TRBJ2-5; D is perhaps TRBD1 or TRBD2 (6 bases each). Germline V gives CDR1 SEHNR, CDR2 FQNEAQ (reference sequence). The germline V and J ends were trimmed by 5 bases and 6 bases, with 10 bases remaining between them. CDR3 size: 12 residues.